This T cell receptor beta chain is from a study of cytomegalovirus exposure and HLA in healthy donors. Study results and caveats: Reports described diagnosis of cytomegalovirus status by the classifier as highly specific and sensitive. Rare TCR sequences predominated, though certain public TCRs were found in many donors.

Measured with immunoSEQ multiplex PCR; TCRdb has only the in-frame clones, and not every one. The data hold about 250,000 clones, with over 75% observed a single time. In the case of this clone: Its matching antigen is unknown.

V lost 6 bases and J 8 bases, leaving 14 bases between the germline ends. The CDR3 totals 13 residues. Germline CDR1 and CDR2: MNHEY and SVGAGI. The clonotype was recovered from a man aged 18 to 35 in good health and CMV-seropositive. V usage is TRBV6-5 and J usage is TRBJ2-1, with D tentatively TRBD2 (6 bases). Input material: PBMCs. As DNA, the CDR3 is TGTGCCAGCAGGGACTACCAAGGCGATGAGCAGTTCTTC. Translating it yields CASRDYQGDEQFF.